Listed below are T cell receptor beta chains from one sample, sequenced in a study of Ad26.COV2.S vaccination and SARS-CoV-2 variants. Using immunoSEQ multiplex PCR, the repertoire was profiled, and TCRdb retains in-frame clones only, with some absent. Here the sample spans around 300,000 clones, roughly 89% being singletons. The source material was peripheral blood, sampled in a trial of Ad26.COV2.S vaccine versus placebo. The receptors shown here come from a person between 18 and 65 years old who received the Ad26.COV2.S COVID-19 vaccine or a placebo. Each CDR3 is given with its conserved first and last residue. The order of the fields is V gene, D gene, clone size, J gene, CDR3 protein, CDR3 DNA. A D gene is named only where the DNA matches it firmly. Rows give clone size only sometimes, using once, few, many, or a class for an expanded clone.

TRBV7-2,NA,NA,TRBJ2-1,CASSLPRAYNEQFF,TGTGCCAGCAGCTTACCCCGGGCCTACAATGAGCAGTTCTTC
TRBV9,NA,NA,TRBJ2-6,CASSVAWRAGANVLTF,TGTGCCAGCAGCGTGGCATGGAGGGCTGGGGCCAACGTCCTGACTTTC
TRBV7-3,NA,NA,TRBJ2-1,CASSLTGECSNEQFF,TGTGCCAGCAGCTTAACGGGGGAGTGCAGTAATGAGCAGTTCTTC
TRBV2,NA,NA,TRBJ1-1,CASSVFAGDTEAFF,TGTGCCAGCAGCGTCTTTGCAGGGGACACTGAAGCTTTCTTT
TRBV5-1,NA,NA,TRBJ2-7,CASSASGTPYEQYF,TGCGCCAGCAGCGCATCCGGGACACCCTACGAGCAGTACTTC
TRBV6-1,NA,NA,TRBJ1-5,CASSEGRTGGGNQPQHF,TGTGCCAGCAGTGAAGGGAGGACCGGGGGCGGCAATCAGCCCCAGCATTTT
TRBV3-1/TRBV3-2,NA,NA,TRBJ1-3,CASSSFTGAGNTIYF,TGTGCCAGCAGCTCTTTTACGGGAGCTGGAAACACCATATATTTT
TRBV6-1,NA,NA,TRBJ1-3,CASSETGNTIYF,TGTGCCAGCAGTGAAACTGGAAACACCATATATTTT
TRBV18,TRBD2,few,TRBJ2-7,CASSPGTSEYEQYF,TGTGCCAGCTCACCAGGGACTAGCGAGTACGAGCAGTACTTC
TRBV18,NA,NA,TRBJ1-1,CASSPLPAENTEAFF,TGTGCCAGCTCACCACTTCCCGCGGAGAACACTGAAGCTTTCTTT
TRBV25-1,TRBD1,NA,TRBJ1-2,CASSDGEGAPGYTF,TGTGCCAGCAGTGATGGGGAGGGGGCGCCTGGCTACACCTTC
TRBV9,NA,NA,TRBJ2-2,CASETGNTGELFF,TGTGCCAGCGAGACAGGGAACACCGGGGAGCTGTTTTTT